A single sample is the source of the 21 T cell receptor beta chains below, sequenced in a study of long-term antiretroviral therapy in people with HIV (dated by TCRdb to the early 2020s). The immunoSEQ hsTCRB v3.0 assay was used at survey level resolution for TRB variable region sequencing. TCRdb's version of the immuneACCESS table is confined to in-frame rearrangements and falls short of the full clone set. An unresolved V gene accounts for under half of the shortfall where checked; the remainder is of unknown origin. This sample lists about 28,000 clones; over 80% were detected once. Of the sample, roughly 6.7% is held by the ten largest clones. Sample: unsorted PBMCs, taken 0.4 years after starting antiretroviral therapy. These receptors originate from a man aged 18 to 30 with HIV.

This clone was seen more than once but under ten times. The chain recombines TRBV6-1 with TRBJ1-1, with D unresolved. V lost 6 bases and J 0 bases, leaving 8 bases between the germline ends. CDR3 length: 13 residues. In germline, CDR1 is MNHNS, CDR2 SASEGT. The CDR3 spells CASSDGMNTEAFF. The CDR3 nucleotides are TGTGCCAGCAGCGACGGTATGAACACTGAAGCTTTCTTT.

The chain links TRBV4-2 to TRBJ2-1; 7 nucleotides align to TRBD2. CDR1 and CDR2 from the germline V gene are LGHNA and YNFKEQ. The CDR3 has 17 amino acids. The V segment lost 1 base and the J segment 5 bases; nucleotides outside the gene matches: 11. This chain's CDR3 is CASSQGRSGRADNEQFF. In DNA form, the CDR3 reads TGTGCCAGCAGCCAAGGTCGGAGTGGGAGGGCCGACAATGAGCAGTTCTTC.

The chain joins TRBV19 to TRBJ1-5; weak D call: TRBD1 (5 bases). V was cut by 7 bases and J by 2 bases, with 15 bases left in between. Germline V gene sequence: CDR1 LNHDA, CDR2 SQIVND (reference sequence). This CDR3 has 15 residues. DNA of the CDR3: TGTGCCAGTACCGATATAGGGGTCGGCAATCAGCCCCAGCATTTT. Translated, it gives CASTDIGVGNQPQHF.

This clone was seen just once. The V call is TRBV7-8, the J call TRBJ1-4, with D possibly matching TRBD1 (5 bases). Germline CDR1 and CDR2: SGHVS and FQNEAQ. There are 15 residues in the CDR3. V lost 5 bases and J 4 bases, leaving 14 bases between the germline ends. This chain's CDR3 is CASSVVGGLNEKLFF. CDR3 DNA: TGTGCCAGCAGCGTAGTGGGGGGTCTTAATGAAAAACTGTTTTTT. The full variable domain, with the rest looked up from reference TRBV7-8 and TRBJ1-4, is GAGVSQSPRYKVAKRGQDVALRCDPISGHVSLFWYQQALGQGPEFLTYFQNEAQLDKSGLPSDRFFAERPEGSVSTLKIQRTQQEDSAVYLCASSVVGGLNEKLFFGSGTQLSVL.

This chain links TRBV19 with TRBJ2-7; perhaps D is TRBD1 or TRBD2 (5 bases each). The CDR3 is 15 residues long. Trimming shortened V by 5 bases and J by 5 bases, and 19 bases separated the two germline ends. Germline V gene sequence: CDR1 LNHDA, CDR2 SQIVND (reference sequence). In DNA form, the CDR3 reads TGTGCCAGTAGTTCGGCAGGGACCGATATAGACGAGCAGTACTTC. As protein: CASSSAGTDIDEQYF.

CDR3 nucleotide sequence: TGCAGCGTTGTCACGGGGGGGCTAGTTCAGTACTTC. As protein: CSVVTGGLVQYF. The V call is TRBV29-1, the J call TRBJ2-4; 8 bases align to TRBD2. The CDR3 contains 12 residues. Germline assignment: CDR1 SQVTM and CDR2 ANQGSEA. V gave up 4 bases and J gave up 11 bases; unmatched junction bases: 7. The variable domain in full, completed from reference TRBV29-1 and TRBJ2-4, reads SAVISQKPSRDICQRGTSLTIQCQVDSQVTMMFWYRQQPGQSLTLIATANQGSEATYESGFVIDKFPISRPNLTFSTLTVSNMSPEDSSIYLCSVVTGGLVQYFGAGTRLSVL.

In this sample, this clone turned up once. This sequence joins TRBV27 and TRBJ2-7, with 7 positions matching TRBD1. The junction had 7 bases not matched to a gene; V was cut back by 5 bases and J by 3 bases. Germline CDR1 reads MNHEY; CDR2 reads SMNVEV (reference sequence). The CDR3 has 14 amino acids. CDR3 protein: CASSVRDSRYEQYF. CDR3 in DNA: TGTGCCAGCAGTGTCCGGGACAGTCGCTACGAGCAGTACTTC.

The genes are TRBV7-9 and TRBJ1-4; tentative D call: TRBD1 (5 bases). Deletions cut 5 bases from V and 0 bases from J, with 19 bases between. CDR3 length: 18 amino acids. Germline CDR1 reads SEHNR; CDR2 reads FQNEAQ (reference sequence). The CDR3 sequence is CASSLRPTGLSTNEKLFF. The CDR3 nucleotides read TGTGCCAGCAGCCTCAGGCCAACAGGACTCTCAACTAATGAAAAACTGTTTTTT.

The rearrangement links TRBV19 to TRBJ1-3; 7 bases agree with TRBD1. The J segment lost 0 bases and the V segment lost 4 bases, leaving 12 bases of the junction unmatched. The CDR3 has 18 amino acids. CDR1 LNHDA and CDR2 SQIVND come from the germline V gene (reference sequence). The CDR3 sequence: CASSTGTAYKSSGNTIYF. CDR3 bases: TGTGCCAGTAGTACCGGGACAGCTTATAAGAGCTCTGGAAACACCATATATTTT.

This clone was counted a single time. The genes are TRBV5-1 and TRBJ2-2; TRBD1 agrees at 10 bases. The CDR3 runs to 15 residues. Per germline, CDR1 SGHRS and CDR2 YFSETQ. The junction had 4 bases not matched to a gene; V was cut back by 4 bases and J by 4 bases. The CDR3 DNA is TGCGCCAGCAGCCTTGACAGGGGGCCCACCGGGGAGCTGTTTTTT. The encoded protein is CASSLDRGPTGELFF.

This clone came up a few times. The chain combines TRBV6-5 with TRBJ1-5; TRBD1 matches at 7 bases. J was trimmed by 3 bases and V by 6 bases; bases with no gene match: 5. This CDR3 is built from 14 residues. Germline V CDR1 and CDR2: MNHEY, SVGAGI. The DNA for the CDR3 is TGTGCCAGCAGCCTCGACAGGGTCAATCAGCCCCAGCATTTT. The encoded protein is CASSLDRVNQPQHF.

The chain has TRBV6-6 and TRBJ2-6; D remains unclear. The CDR3 has 12 amino acids. V lost 4 bases to trimming and J lost 2 bases, with 0 bases between them. Germline CDR1 reads MNHNY; CDR2 reads SVGAGI (reference sequence). For the CDR3, the DNA is TGTGCCAGCAGTTCTGGGGCCAACGTCCTGACTTTC. Translating gives CASSSGANVLTF.

V and J are TRBV29-1 and TRBJ2-2; D gene unclear. V was shortened by 6 bases and J by 6 bases, with 11 bases between the two germline ends. Germline assignment: CDR1 SQVTM and CDR2 ANQGSEA. CDR3 length: 12 amino acids. This CDR3 is CSVPGPAGELFF. CDR3 sequence (DNA): TGCAGCGTCCCCGGCCCGGCCGGGGAGCTGTTTTTT.

The chain carries TRBV9 and TRBJ1-1; D not certain. With 4 bases removed from V and 5 bases from J, the gap between germline ends came to 12 bases. The CDR3 is 13 amino acids. The germline gives CDR1 SGDLS, CDR2 YYNGEE. CDR3 protein: CASSTRAGTEAFF. The CDR3 DNA sequence: TGTGCCAGCAGCACCCGGGCCGGGACTGAAGCTTTCTTT.

The CDR3 sequence is CASSQVSRGTGNANTEAFF. The CDR3 nucleotides are TGCGCCAGCAGCCAAGTTTCCCGCGGGACAGGGAACGCGAACACTGAAGCTTTCTTT. The genes are TRBV4-1 and TRBJ1-1, with TRBD1 matching 9 bases. Germline V gene lookup returns CDR1 MGHRA and CDR2 YSYEKL. The V segment lost 1 base and the J segment 1 base; nucleotides outside the gene matches: 13. This CDR3 is built from 19 residues.

The chain couples TRBV13 to TRBJ2-1, with D uncertain. The V end lost 5 bases, the J end lost 4 bases, and 9 bases lay between the germline ends. This CDR3 comprises 13 residues. Germline assignment: CDR1 PRHDT and CDR2 FYEKMQ (reference sequence). The CDR3 DNA sequence: TGTGCCAGCAGCCCCGGGCAATACAATGAGCAGTTCTTC. Its translation: CASSPGQYNEQFF.

With regard to this clone: Germline and junction disagree at one end, which may indicate a read error. V gene TRBV9 combines with J gene TRBJ2-1; D is unclear. The CDR3 totals 11 residues. Germline CDR1 and CDR2: SGDLS and YYNGEE. The CDR3 reads CASSVNNEQFF. The CDR3 bases are TGTGCCAGCAGCGTAAACAACGAGCAGTTCTTC. Supplemented by reference TRBV9 and TRBJ2-1, the full variable domain reads DSGVTQTPKHLITATGQRVTLRCSPRSGDLSVYWYQQSLDQGLQFLIQYYNGEERAKGNILERFSAQQFPDLHSELNLSSLELGDSALYFCASSVNNEQFFGPGTRLTVL.

The rearrangement joins TRBV27 to TRBJ1-1; TRBD1 matches 8 bases. The V gene end was trimmed by 0 bases and the J gene end by 4 bases; junction bases not matched to a gene: 4. Germline CDR1 and CDR2: MNHEY and SMNVEV (reference sequence). The CDR3 covers 15 residues. In nucleotides, the CDR3 is TGTGCCAGCAGTTTATCGGCGGACAGGGCCACTGAAGCTTTCTTT. Its protein is CASSLSADRATEAFF.

The chain carries TRBV4-2 and TRBJ2-7; no firm D call. Deletions cut 0 bases from V and 4 bases from J, with 13 bases between. This CDR3 region has 15 residues. Germline V gene sequence: CDR1 LGHNA, CDR2 YNFKEQ. The CDR3 loop is CASSQERWARYEQYF. The CDR3 DNA sequence: TGTGCCAGCAGCCAAGAAAGATGGGCACGGTACGAGCAGTACTTC.

V and J are TRBV2 and TRBJ1-2; 10 bases match TRBD1. Germline V CDR1 and CDR2: SNHLY, FYNNEI. The CDR3 has 16 residues. The trim removed 3 bases at V and 0 bases at J, leaving 4 bases unmatched. The CDR3 here is CASSERTGGTNYGYTF. The CDR3 DNA sequence: TGTGCCAGCAGTGAGAGGACAGGGGGAACTAACTATGGCTACACCTTC.

This sequence joins TRBV9 and TRBJ1-1, with a tentative D call TRBD1 (6 bases). This CDR3 is 13 amino acids long. Trimming shortened V by 3 bases and J by 1 base, and 7 bases separated the two germline ends. The germline CDR1 and CDR2 sequences are SGDLS and YYNGEE. For the CDR3, the DNA is TGTGCCAGCAGCGAGGGGGGGAACACTGAAGCTTTCTTT. It is translated as CASSEGGNTEAFF.